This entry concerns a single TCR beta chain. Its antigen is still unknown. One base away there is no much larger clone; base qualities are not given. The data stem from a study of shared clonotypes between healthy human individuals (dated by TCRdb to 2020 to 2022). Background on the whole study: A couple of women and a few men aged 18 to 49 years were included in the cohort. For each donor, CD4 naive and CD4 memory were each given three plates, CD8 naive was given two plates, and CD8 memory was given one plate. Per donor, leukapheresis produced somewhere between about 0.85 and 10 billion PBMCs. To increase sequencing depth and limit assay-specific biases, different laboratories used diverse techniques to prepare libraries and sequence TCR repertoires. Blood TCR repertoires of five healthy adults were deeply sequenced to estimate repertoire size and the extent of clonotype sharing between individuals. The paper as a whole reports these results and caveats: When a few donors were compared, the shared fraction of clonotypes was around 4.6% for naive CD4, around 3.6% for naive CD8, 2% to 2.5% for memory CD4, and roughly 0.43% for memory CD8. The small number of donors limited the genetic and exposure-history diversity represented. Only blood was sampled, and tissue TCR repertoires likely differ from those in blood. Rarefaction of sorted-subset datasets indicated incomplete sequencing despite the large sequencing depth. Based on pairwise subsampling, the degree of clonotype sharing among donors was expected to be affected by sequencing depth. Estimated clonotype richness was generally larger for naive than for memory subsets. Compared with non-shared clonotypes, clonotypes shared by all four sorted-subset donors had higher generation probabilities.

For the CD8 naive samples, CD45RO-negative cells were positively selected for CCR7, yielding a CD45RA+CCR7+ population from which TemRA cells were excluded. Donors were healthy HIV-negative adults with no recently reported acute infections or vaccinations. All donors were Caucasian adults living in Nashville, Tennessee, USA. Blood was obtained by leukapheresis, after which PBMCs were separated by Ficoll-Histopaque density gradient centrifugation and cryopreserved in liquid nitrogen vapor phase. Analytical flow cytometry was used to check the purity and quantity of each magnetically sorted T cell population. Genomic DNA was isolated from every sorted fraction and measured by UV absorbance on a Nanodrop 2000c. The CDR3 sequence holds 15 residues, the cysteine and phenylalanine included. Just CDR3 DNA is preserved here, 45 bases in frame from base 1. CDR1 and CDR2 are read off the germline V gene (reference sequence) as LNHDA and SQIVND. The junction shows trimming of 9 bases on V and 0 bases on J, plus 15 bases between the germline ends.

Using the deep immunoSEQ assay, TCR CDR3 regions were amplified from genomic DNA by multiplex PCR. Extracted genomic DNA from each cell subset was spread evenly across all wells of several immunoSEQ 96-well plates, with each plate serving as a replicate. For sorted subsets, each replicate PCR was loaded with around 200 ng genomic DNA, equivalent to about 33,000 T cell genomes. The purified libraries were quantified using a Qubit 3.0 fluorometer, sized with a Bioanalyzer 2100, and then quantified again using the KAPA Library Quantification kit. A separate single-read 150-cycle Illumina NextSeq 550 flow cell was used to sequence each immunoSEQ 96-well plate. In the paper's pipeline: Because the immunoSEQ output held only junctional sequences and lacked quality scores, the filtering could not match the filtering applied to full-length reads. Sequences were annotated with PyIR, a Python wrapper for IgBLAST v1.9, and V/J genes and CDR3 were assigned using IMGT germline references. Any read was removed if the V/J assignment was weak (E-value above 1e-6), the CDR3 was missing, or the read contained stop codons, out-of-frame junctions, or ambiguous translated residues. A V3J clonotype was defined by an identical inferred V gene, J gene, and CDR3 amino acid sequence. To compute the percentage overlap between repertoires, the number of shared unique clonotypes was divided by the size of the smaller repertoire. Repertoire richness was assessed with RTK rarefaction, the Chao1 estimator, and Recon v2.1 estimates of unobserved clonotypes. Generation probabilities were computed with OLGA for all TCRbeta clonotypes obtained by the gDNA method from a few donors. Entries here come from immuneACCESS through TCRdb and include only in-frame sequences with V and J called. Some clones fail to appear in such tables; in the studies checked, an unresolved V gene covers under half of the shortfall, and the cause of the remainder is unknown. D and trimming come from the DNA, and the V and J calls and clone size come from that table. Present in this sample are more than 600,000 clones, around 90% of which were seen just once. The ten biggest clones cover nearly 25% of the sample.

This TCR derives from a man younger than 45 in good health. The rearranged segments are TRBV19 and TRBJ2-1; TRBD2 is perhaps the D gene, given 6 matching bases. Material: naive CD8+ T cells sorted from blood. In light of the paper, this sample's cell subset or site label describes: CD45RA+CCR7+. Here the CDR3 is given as CASSPSASSYNEQFF. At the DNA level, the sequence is TGTGCCAGCAGCCCTAGCGCCAGCTCCTACAATGAGCAGTTCTTC.